This is a list of T cell receptor beta chains from one sample in a study of T-cell reconstitution after alpha-beta-depleted transplantation in children. TCRdb called the PCR reads again in MiXCR, with one record for every CDR3 protein. The sample records about 980,000 distinct CDR3 sequences, roughly 29% being singletons. The source was PBMCs, mostly from graft donor cells, collected 360 days after TCRalphabeta/CD19-depleted stem cell transplant. These receptors all stem from a boy under three years old who had a stem cell transplant for SCID, so the T cells may come from the graft donor. Both conserved end residues are part of each CDR3. Each record gives: clone size, D gene, J gene, V gene, CDR3 DNA, CDR3 protein. The D gene is left open where the match is weak. Clone size, where shown, is once, few, many, or a class for clones that have expanded.

clone_size: .; d_call: TRBD1; j_call: TRBJ2-7; v_call: TRBV29-1; cdr3_nt: TGCAGCACTAGGACAGGGGCCTACGAGCAGTACTTC; cdr3_aa: CSTRTGAYEQYF
clone_size: few; d_call: TRBD1; j_call: TRBJ1-5; v_call: TRBV6-5; cdr3_nt: TGTGCCAGCAGTTCGACAGGGTACGGTAGCAATCAGCCCCAGCATTTT; cdr3_aa: CASSSTGYGSNQPQHF
clone_size: .; d_call: .; j_call: TRBJ1-2; v_call: TRBV7-2; cdr3_nt: TGTGCCAGCAGCCATGGCGGGGTCGGGGGATATGGCTACACCTTC; cdr3_aa: CASSHGGVGGYGYTF
clone_size: few; d_call: TRBD1; j_call: TRBJ2-7; v_call: TRBV5-1; cdr3_nt: TGCGCCAGCAGCTATAAGACAGGGGGGGACGAGCAGTACTTC; cdr3_aa: CASSYKTGGDEQYF
clone_size: .; d_call: .; j_call: TRBJ2-4; v_call: TRBV6-6; cdr3_nt: TGTGCCAGCCGGACCGCAAACATTCAGTACTTC; cdr3_aa: CASRTANIQYF
clone_size: few; d_call: .; j_call: TRBJ2-1; v_call: TRBV18; cdr3_nt: TGTGCCAGCTCCCTAAACCCAGGGGCGCAGTTCTTC; cdr3_aa: CASSLNPGAQFF
clone_size: .; d_call: .; j_call: TRBJ1-5; v_call: TRBV19; cdr3_nt: TGTGCCAGTGCCAGGGACGGTGATCAGCCCCAGCATTTT; cdr3_aa: CASARDGDQPQHF
clone_size: .; d_call: TRBD2; j_call: TRBJ2-1; v_call: TRBV28; cdr3_nt: TGTGCCAGCACGCTAGCGGGGGGTAGGAATGAGCAGTTCTTC; cdr3_aa: CASTLAGGRNEQFF
clone_size: once; d_call: .; j_call: TRBJ1-1; v_call: TRBV12-3/TRBV12-4; cdr3_nt: TGTGCCAGCAGCCCCTCGGGGGGGATTGAAGCTTTCTTT; cdr3_aa: CASSPSGGIEAFF
clone_size: few; d_call: .; j_call: TRBJ2-6; v_call: TRBV3-1; cdr3_nt: TGTGCCAGCAGCCTCTACAGGGCTCGTAGCTCTGGGGCCAACGTCCTGACTTTC; cdr3_aa: CASSLYRARSSGANVLTF
clone_size: .; d_call: TRBD1; j_call: TRBJ1-5; v_call: TRBV28; cdr3_nt: TGTGCCAGCAGCTCCGGGACAGGGGCTCAGCCCCAGCATTTT; cdr3_aa: CASSSGTGAQPQHF
clone_size: .; d_call: .; j_call: TRBJ2-4; v_call: TRBV6-5; cdr3_nt: TGTGCCAGCAGTTACCGCCACACCGCCAAAAACATTCAGTACTTC; cdr3_aa: CASSYRHTAKNIQYF
clone_size: few; d_call: .; j_call: TRBJ1-1; v_call: TRBV10-3; cdr3_nt: TGTGCCATCAGTGCGGGGCCCGATGGAGAGACTGAAGCTTTCTTT; cdr3_aa: CAISAGPDGETEAFF
clone_size: .; d_call: .; j_call: TRBJ2-7; v_call: TRBV4-1; cdr3_nt: TGCGCCAGCAGCCAAGATAACAGGGAGGGCGAGCAGTACTTC; cdr3_aa: CASSQDNREGEQYF
clone_size: .; d_call: .; j_call: TRBJ2-6; v_call: TRBV7-2; cdr3_nt: TGTGCCAGCAGCTTAATGTTATCTGGGGCCAACGTCCTGACTTTC; cdr3_aa: CASSLMLSGANVLTF
clone_size: few; d_call: TRBD1; j_call: TRBJ2-7; v_call: TRBV6-5; cdr3_nt: TGTGCCAGCAGTTTCGGGACAGGTTTTTCCTACGAGCAGTACTTC; cdr3_aa: CASSFGTGFSYEQYF
clone_size: .; d_call: TRBD2; j_call: TRBJ2-7; v_call: TRBV9; cdr3_nt: TGTGCCAGCAGCGCTGGGGAGGGGACTAGCGGGGAGTACTCCTACGAGCAGTACTTC; cdr3_aa: CASSAGEGTSGEYSYEQYF
clone_size: .; d_call: .; j_call: TRBJ2-3; v_call: TRBV12-3/TRBV12-4; cdr3_nt: TGTGCCAGCAACTTACTACAGGGTACAGATACGCAGTATTTT; cdr3_aa: CASNLLQGTDTQYF
clone_size: .; d_call: TRBD1; j_call: TRBJ2-3; v_call: TRBV5-5; cdr3_nt: TGTGCCAGCAGCTCTAGGGGGCAGCGACTTATCACAGATACGCAGTATTTT; cdr3_aa: CASSSRGQRLITDTQYF
clone_size: many; d_call: .; j_call: TRBJ2-5; v_call: TRBV12-3/TRBV12-4; cdr3_nt: TGTGCCAGCAGGCCGGGACTCTACCAAGAGACCCAGTACTTC; cdr3_aa: CASRPGLYQETQYF
clone_size: .; d_call: .; j_call: TRBJ2-5; v_call: TRBV20-1; cdr3_nt: TGCAGTGCCTCTAGGCTGAACCAAGAGACCCAGTACTTC; cdr3_aa: CSASRLNQETQYF
clone_size: few; d_call: .; j_call: TRBJ1-3; v_call: TRBV9; cdr3_nt: TGTGCCAGCAGCATACAGGGAACTGGAAACACCATATATTTT; cdr3_aa: CASSIQGTGNTIYF
clone_size: .; d_call: TRBD2; j_call: TRBJ2-7; v_call: TRBV4-3; cdr3_nt: TGCGCCAGCAGCCAAGCAGCGGGGGGAGCCTACGAGCAGTACTTC; cdr3_aa: CASSQAAGGAYEQYF
clone_size: .; d_call: .; j_call: TRBJ2-5; v_call: TRBV9; cdr3_nt: TGTGCCAGCAGCACCAGTGTTGGGGGAGATGAGACCCAGTACTTC; cdr3_aa: CASSTSVGGDETQYF
clone_size: few; d_call: TRBD1; j_call: TRBJ1-1; v_call: TRBV5-1; cdr3_nt: TGCGCCAGCAGCCCTGTACAGGGGCGGCGCACTGAAGCTTTCTTT; cdr3_aa: CASSPVQGRRTEAFF
clone_size: .; d_call: TRBD1; j_call: TRBJ1-1; v_call: TRBV20-1; cdr3_nt: TGCAGTGCTAGAACCCTGACAGGGGTTGAAGCTTTCTTT; cdr3_aa: CSARTLTGVEAFF
clone_size: .; d_call: .; j_call: TRBJ1-2; v_call: TRBV12-3/TRBV12-4; cdr3_nt: TGTGCCAGCAGTTTCGGGGTTGGCTACACCTTC; cdr3_aa: CASSFGVGYTF
clone_size: .; d_call: .; j_call: TRBJ2-7; v_call: TRBV2; cdr3_nt: TGTGCCAGCAGTGCGGAACGGCTAGACTACGAGCAGTACTTC; cdr3_aa: CASSAERLDYEQYF
clone_size: .; d_call: .; j_call: TRBJ1-6; v_call: TRBV5-1; cdr3_nt: TGCGCCAGCAGATCAAAAAGCTCCTATAATTCACCCCTCCACTTT; cdr3_aa: CASRSKSSYNSPLHF
clone_size: .; d_call: TRBD1; j_call: TRBJ2-7; v_call: TRBV28; cdr3_nt: TGTGCCAGCAGCCCTCCGGGACAGGGGGGCTACGAGCAGTACTTC; cdr3_aa: CASSPPGQGGYEQYF
clone_size: few; d_call: TRBD2; j_call: TRBJ2-3; v_call: TRBV6-5; cdr3_nt: TGTGCCAGCAGTTCGCTCTGGCGGGGGAACACAGATACGCAGTATTTT; cdr3_aa: CASSSLWRGNTDTQYF
clone_size: .; d_call: .; j_call: TRBJ2-5; v_call: TRBV6-2/TRBV6-3; cdr3_nt: TGTGCCAGCAGTTACGTCGGGTTATTACAAGAGACCCAGTACTTC; cdr3_aa: CASSYVGLLQETQYF
clone_size: few; d_call: .; j_call: TRBJ2-7; v_call: TRBV28; cdr3_nt: TGTGCCAGCGTGGTTAGCAAGGGATCCTACGAGCAGTACTTC; cdr3_aa: CASVVSKGSYEQYF
clone_size: .; d_call: .; j_call: TRBJ2-7; v_call: TRBV7-8; cdr3_nt: TGTGCCAGCAGCTTAGCCTGGGCAGGGGACTACGAGCAGTACTTC; cdr3_aa: CASSLAWAGDYEQYF
clone_size: .; d_call: .; j_call: TRBJ1-1; v_call: TRBV5-5; cdr3_nt: TGTGCCAGCAGCCGCATAAGAAGCACTGAAGCTTTCTTT; cdr3_aa: CASSRIRSTEAFF
clone_size: .; d_call: .; j_call: TRBJ1-3; v_call: TRBV29-1; cdr3_nt: TGCAGCGTTGGGGACACCACGAGCTCTGGAAACACCATATATTTT; cdr3_aa: CSVGDTTSSGNTIYF
clone_size: .; d_call: .; j_call: TRBJ1-5; v_call: TRBV15; cdr3_nt: TGTGCCACCAGCAGGGCGTGGGGGCGCAATCAGCCCCAGCATTTT; cdr3_aa: CATSRAWGRNQPQHF
clone_size: .; d_call: TRBD1; j_call: TRBJ1-1; v_call: TRBV29-1; cdr3_nt: TGCAGCGGGGGCGGGACAGGGGCTGAAGCTTTCTTT; cdr3_aa: CSGGGTGAEAFF
clone_size: many; d_call: TRBD2; j_call: TRBJ2-7; v_call: TRBV2; cdr3_nt: TGTGCCAGCAGTGATCCTGGACTAGCGGGGGCCTCCTCCTACGAGCAGTACTTC; cdr3_aa: CASSDPGLAGASSYEQYF
clone_size: .; d_call: TRBD1; j_call: TRBJ2-7; v_call: TRBV7-9; cdr3_nt: TGTGCCAGCAGCTCCGGACAGGGGGCTTGGGAGCAGTACTTC; cdr3_aa: CASSSGQGAWEQYF
clone_size: few; d_call: TRBD1; j_call: TRBJ1-4; v_call: TRBV20-1; cdr3_nt: TGCAGTGCGAGCAGGGGGTATGGTGAAAAACTGTTTTTT; cdr3_aa: CSASRGYGEKLFF
clone_size: many; d_call: TRBD1; j_call: TRBJ1-1; v_call: TRBV6-1; cdr3_nt: TGTGCCAGCAGCCCGGACAGGGGGCTGACTGAAGCTTTCTTT; cdr3_aa: CASSPDRGLTEAFF
clone_size: .; d_call: .; j_call: TRBJ2-5; v_call: TRBV14; cdr3_nt: TGTGCCAGCAGCCAAGGAGTGGCGCCGGAGAGGGAGACCCAGTACTTC; cdr3_aa: CASSQGVAPERETQYF
clone_size: .; d_call: TRBD2; j_call: TRBJ2-1; v_call: TRBV20-1; cdr3_nt: TGCAGTGCTAGGACTAGCGGGGGTAGCTCCTACAATGAGCAGTTCTTC; cdr3_aa: CSARTSGGSSYNEQFF
clone_size: few; d_call: TRBD2; j_call: TRBJ2-5; v_call: TRBV7-6; cdr3_nt: TGTGCCAGCAGCTTATTGATAGCGGGGGAAGGCGAGACCCAGTACTTC; cdr3_aa: CASSLLIAGEGETQYF
clone_size: few; d_call: .; j_call: TRBJ2-1; v_call: TRBV7-9; cdr3_nt: TGTGCCAGCAGCTTAATGAGCTCCTACAATGAGCAGTTCTTC; cdr3_aa: CASSLMSSYNEQFF